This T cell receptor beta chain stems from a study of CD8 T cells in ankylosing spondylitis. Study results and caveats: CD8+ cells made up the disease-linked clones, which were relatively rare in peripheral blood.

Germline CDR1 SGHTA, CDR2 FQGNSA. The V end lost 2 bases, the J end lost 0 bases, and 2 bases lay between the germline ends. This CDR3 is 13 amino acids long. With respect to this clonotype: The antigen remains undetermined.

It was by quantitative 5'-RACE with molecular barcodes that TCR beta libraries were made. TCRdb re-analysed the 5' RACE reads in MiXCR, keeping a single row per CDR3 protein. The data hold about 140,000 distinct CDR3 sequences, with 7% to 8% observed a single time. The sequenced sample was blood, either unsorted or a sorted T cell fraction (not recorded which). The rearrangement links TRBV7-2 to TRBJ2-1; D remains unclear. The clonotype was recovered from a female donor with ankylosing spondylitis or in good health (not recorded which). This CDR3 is CASSLFSYNEQFF. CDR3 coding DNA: TGTGCCAGCAGCTTATTCTCCTACAATGAGCAGTTCTTC.